This is a list of T cell receptor beta chains from one sample in a study of T cell responses to AZD1222 COVID-19 vaccine. This table comes from immunoSEQ multiplex PCR, and its TCRdb copy is limited to in-frame clones, with some not included. The sample includes roughly 200,000 clones, 88% seen only once; the top ten take roughly 7.7%. Sample: peripheral blood, taken on day 0 of AZD1222 vaccination. The source is an adult in good health. CDR3s include the opening cysteine and the closing phenylalanine or tryptophan. Each record gives: J gene, V gene, D gene, clone size, CDR3 DNA, CDR3 protein. D genes are given only for firm matches. Clone sizes are given selectively: once, few, many, or a class where the clone is expanded.

j_gene: TRBJ1-2
v_gene: TRBV7-2
d_gene: TRBD1
abundance: .
CDR3nt: TGTGCCAGCAGCGAACGGACAGGGGGGCTCTATGGCTACACCTTC
CDR3aa: CASSERTGGLYGYTF

j_gene: TRBJ1-4
v_gene: TRBV5-4
d_gene: .
abundance: .
CDR3nt: TGTGCCAGCAGCTCCCTCAGGGGAGCAGAATACGAAAAACTGTTTTTT
CDR3aa: CASSSLRGAEYEKLFF

j_gene: TRBJ2-7
v_gene: TRBV6-5
d_gene: TRBD1
abundance: .
CDR3nt: TGTGCCAGCAGTACCGGGACAGCCTACGAGCAGTACTTC
CDR3aa: CASSTGTAYEQYF

j_gene: TRBJ1-6
v_gene: TRBV5-6
d_gene: .
abundance: .
CDR3nt: TGTGCCAGCAGCTTGGGCCCACCTTCACCCCTCCACTTT
CDR3aa: CASSLGPPSPLHF

j_gene: TRBJ1-5
v_gene: TRBV2
d_gene: .
abundance: .
CDR3nt: TGTGCCAGCAGTGGATGGGGCAATCAGCCCCAGCATTTT
CDR3aa: CASSGWGNQPQHF

j_gene: TRBJ1-2
v_gene: TRBV5-4
d_gene: TRBD1
abundance: .
CDR3nt: TGTGCCAGCACCTCCCTTGACAGGGAGGCTAACTATGGCTACACCTTC
CDR3aa: CASTSLDREANYGYTF

j_gene: TRBJ1-2
v_gene: TRBV7-2
d_gene: TRBD1
abundance: .
CDR3nt: TGTGCCAGCAGCCACCGGACAGGGGAGGGTGGCTACACCTTC
CDR3aa: CASSHRTGEGGYTF

j_gene: TRBJ2-4
v_gene: TRBV7-8
d_gene: .
abundance: once
CDR3nt: TGTGCCAGCAGCAGCCAACCTACAGTAAACATAGCCAAAAACATTCAGTACTTC
CDR3aa: CASSSQPTVNIAKNIQYF

j_gene: TRBJ1-1
v_gene: TRBV9
d_gene: .
abundance: .
CDR3nt: TGTGCCAGCAGCCCTCGACAGCTAGACACTGAAGCTTTCTTT
CDR3aa: CASSPRQLDTEAFF

j_gene: TRBJ1-1
v_gene: TRBV3-1/TRBV3-2
d_gene: TRBD1
abundance: .
CDR3nt: TGTGCCAGCAGCCTCCGGACAGGGTTGAACACTGAAGCTTTCTTT
CDR3aa: CASSLRTGLNTEAFF

j_gene: TRBJ1-1
v_gene: TRBV7-9
d_gene: TRBD1
abundance: once
CDR3nt: TGTGCCAGCAGCTTAAGGGACAGGGGGCCAATGAACACTGAAGCTTTCTTT
CDR3aa: CASSLRDRGPMNTEAFF

j_gene: TRBJ2-5
v_gene: TRBV5-1
d_gene: .
abundance: .
CDR3nt: TGCGCCAGCAGCTTGCAGGGAGGACAAGAGACCCAGTACTTC
CDR3aa: CASSLQGGQETQYF

j_gene: TRBJ1-2
v_gene: TRBV29-1
d_gene: .
abundance: .
CDR3nt: TGCAGCGTTGAAGATCAGGTGGCTGGCTACACCTTC
CDR3aa: CSVEDQVAGYTF

j_gene: TRBJ1-1
v_gene: TRBV2
d_gene: .
abundance: medium-sized
CDR3nt: TGTGCCAGCGGGGTGACGCGGAACACTGAAGCTTTCTTT
CDR3aa: CASGVTRNTEAFF

j_gene: TRBJ1-5
v_gene: TRBV4-2
d_gene: .
abundance: .
CDR3nt: TGTGCCAGCAGCCAAGTGGGCAGCAATCAGCCCCAGCATTTT
CDR3aa: CASSQVGSNQPQHF

j_gene: TRBJ1-5
v_gene: TRBV19
d_gene: .
abundance: .
CDR3nt: TGTGCCAGTAGTTCCCGGGAGGGTGCCGTTATACAGCCCCAGCATTTT
CDR3aa: CASSSREGAVIQPQHF

j_gene: TRBJ2-4
v_gene: TRBV6-5
d_gene: .
abundance: few
CDR3nt: TGTGCCAGCAGTTTGAGGACACCGCGACAGGACATTCAGTACTTC
CDR3aa: CASSLRTPRQDIQYF

j_gene: TRBJ1-2
v_gene: TRBV10-3
d_gene: .
abundance: .
CDR3nt: TGTGCCATCAGTGAGTCGATCTGGTTTTGGGACAAGGGAACACGCTATGGCTACACCTTC
CDR3aa: CAISESIWFWDKGTRYGYTF

j_gene: TRBJ1-2
v_gene: TRBV6-2/TRBV6-3
d_gene: TRBD1
abundance: .
CDR3nt: TGTGCCAGCAGCTGGACAGGGGTCGACTATGGCTACACCTTC
CDR3aa: CASSWTGVDYGYTF

j_gene: TRBJ2-3
v_gene: TRBV5-1
d_gene: TRBD2
abundance: .
CDR3nt: TGCGCCAGCCAGGACGGGGGGTCAAGCACAGATACGCAGTATTTT
CDR3aa: CASQDGGSSTDTQYF

j_gene: TRBJ1-5
v_gene: TRBV5-6
d_gene: TRBD1
abundance: .
CDR3nt: TGTGCCAGCAGCTTGGGGGCCAGGGGGCCCTATAGCAATCAGCCCCAGCATTTT
CDR3aa: CASSLGARGPYSNQPQHF

j_gene: TRBJ2-7
v_gene: TRBV5-5
d_gene: TRBD2
abundance: .
CDR3nt: TGTGCCAGCAGCTTCAGAGCGGGGGGGAGCGAGCAGTACTTC
CDR3aa: CASSFRAGGSEQYF

j_gene: TRBJ2-3
v_gene: TRBV7-2
d_gene: .
abundance: .
CDR3nt: TGTGCCAGCCTACCCCCTGGTACAGATACGCAGTATTTT
CDR3aa: CASLPPGTDTQYF

j_gene: TRBJ2-1
v_gene: TRBV5-1
d_gene: TRBD2
abundance: once
CDR3nt: TGCGCCAGCAGTGGACTAGCGGGGGTCGGTGAGCAGTTCTTC
CDR3aa: CASSGLAGVGEQFF

j_gene: TRBJ2-6
v_gene: TRBV5-1
d_gene: .
abundance: .
CDR3nt: TGCGCCAGCGGACGGGACCGCAGCTCTGGGGCCAACGTCCTGACTTTC
CDR3aa: CASGRDRSSGANVLTF

j_gene: TRBJ1-5
v_gene: TRBV27
d_gene: .
abundance: .
CDR3nt: TGTGCCAGCAGGTCTACTAGGGGACCTTCCAGAGGTCAGCCCCAGCATTTT
CDR3aa: CASRSTRGPSRGQPQHF

j_gene: TRBJ2-3
v_gene: TRBV6-6
d_gene: .
abundance: .
CDR3nt: TGTGCCAGCAGTTATCGACCTTACACAGATACGCAGTATTTT
CDR3aa: CASSYRPYTDTQYF

j_gene: TRBJ1-2
v_gene: TRBV6-6
d_gene: .
abundance: .
CDR3nt: TGTGCCAGCAGTTACCGGACTGCTAACTATGGCTACACCTTC
CDR3aa: CASSYRTANYGYTF

j_gene: TRBJ2-7
v_gene: TRBV9
d_gene: .
abundance: .
CDR3nt: TGTGCCAGCGGGAAGGGGGATTCCTACGAGCAGTACTTC
CDR3aa: CASGKGDSYEQYF

j_gene: TRBJ1-5
v_gene: TRBV28
d_gene: .
abundance: .
CDR3nt: TGTGCCAGCAGTTTTTACCAATCTCGCAATCAGCCCCAGCATTTT
CDR3aa: CASSFYQSRNQPQHF

j_gene: TRBJ1-2
v_gene: TRBV6-5
d_gene: .
abundance: .
CDR3nt: TGTGCCAGCAGCGCCGGGACGTACTATGGCTACACCTTC
CDR3aa: CASSAGTYYGYTF

j_gene: TRBJ2-7
v_gene: TRBV19
d_gene: .
abundance: .
CDR3nt: TGTGCCAGTAGCACAGGGTCCACTGGCTCTAGGGAGCAGTACTTC
CDR3aa: CASSTGSTGSREQYF

j_gene: TRBJ2-3
v_gene: TRBV7-9
d_gene: TRBD2
abundance: .
CDR3nt: TGTGCCAGCAGCTCTACTAGCGGGGGGGCGACAGATACGCAGTATTTT
CDR3aa: CASSSTSGGATDTQYF

j_gene: TRBJ1-3
v_gene: TRBV30
d_gene: .
abundance: .
CDR3nt: TGTGCCGCCACTTACTCTGGAAACACCATATATTTT
CDR3aa: CAATYSGNTIYF

j_gene: TRBJ2-1
v_gene: TRBV3-1/TRBV3-2
d_gene: .
abundance: .
CDR3nt: TGTGCCAGCAGCCAAGTTCAGGACAGCTCCTACAATGAGCAGTTCTTC
CDR3aa: CASSQVQDSSYNEQFF

j_gene: TRBJ2-1
v_gene: TRBV6-4
d_gene: .
abundance: .
CDR3nt: TGTGCCAGCAGTAGAACAGGGCCTTTTTACAATGAGCAGTTCTTC
CDR3aa: CASSRTGPFYNEQFF

j_gene: TRBJ2-2
v_gene: TRBV23-1
d_gene: TRBD1
abundance: .
CDR3nt: TGCGCCACGAGGACAGGGAAGAACACCGGGGAGCTGTTTTTT
CDR3aa: CATRTGKNTGELFF

j_gene: TRBJ1-4
v_gene: TRBV5-4
d_gene: .
abundance: .
CDR3nt: TGTGCCAGCAGCGGGGGGGGGAGATCTAATGAAAAACTGTTTTTT
CDR3aa: CASSGGGRSNEKLFF

j_gene: TRBJ1-5
v_gene: TRBV10-3
d_gene: .
abundance: .
CDR3nt: TGTGCCATCAGTGAGGGACAGTCCAATCAGCCCCAGCATTTT
CDR3aa: CAISEGQSNQPQHF

j_gene: TRBJ2-7
v_gene: TRBV5-4
d_gene: .
abundance: .
CDR3nt: TGTGCCAGCAGCTTGGCCGGACATACTAGATCCTACGAGCAGTACTTC
CDR3aa: CASSLAGHTRSYEQYF

j_gene: TRBJ1-2
v_gene: TRBV9
d_gene: .
abundance: .
CDR3nt: TGTGCCAGCAGCGCAAGACCCGCAGGGTGGGGCTATGGCTACACCTTC
CDR3aa: CASSARPAGWGYGYTF

j_gene: TRBJ1-4
v_gene: TRBV4-1
d_gene: .
abundance: .
CDR3nt: TGCGCCAGCAGCCAAGTAGGAGGGCCTCTTGAAAAACTGTTTTTT
CDR3aa: CASSQVGGPLEKLFF

j_gene: TRBJ1-3
v_gene: TRBV2
d_gene: .
abundance: .
CDR3nt: TGTGCCAGCAGTGACGGCAGGTCGTATGGAAACACCATATATTTT
CDR3aa: CASSDGRSYGNTIYF

j_gene: TRBJ1-6
v_gene: TRBV5-6
d_gene: .
abundance: .
CDR3nt: TGTGCCAGCAGCTCACGACTGGAACGAGATTCACCCCTCCACTTT
CDR3aa: CASSSRLERDSPLHF

j_gene: TRBJ2-1
v_gene: TRBV5-8
d_gene: TRBD1
abundance: .
CDR3nt: TGTGCCAGCAGCCCTTGGGACAGGGGCTCCTACAATGAGCAGTTCTTC
CDR3aa: CASSPWDRGSYNEQFF

j_gene: TRBJ1-2
v_gene: TRBV11-2
d_gene: .
abundance: few
CDR3nt: TGTGCCAGCAGCTTTTATCCGGGACGGCTAGACTATGGCTACACCTTC
CDR3aa: CASSFYPGRLDYGYTF